These 24 T cell receptor beta chains were all obtained from the same sample, sequenced in a study of T cell repertoires and HLA-DP antigens. Profiled with immunoSEQ multiplex PCR; TCRdb holds only in-frame clones, not every one. In the table there are over 100,000 clones, around 93% of which are singletons. Their cognate antigens are unknown. Sequencing was carried out using CD4+ T cells from PBMCs. These receptors were obtained from a woman between 18 and 29 years old in good health and CMV-seronegative.

The V and J genes are TRBV29-1 and TRBJ2-1, with a possible D match to TRBD1 (5 bases). V lost 0 bases to trimming and J lost 4 bases, with 13 bases between them. The CDR3 totals 15 residues. Germline-derived CDR1 and CDR2 are SQVTM and ANQGSEA. The chain's CDR3 is CSVEDLAGKYNEQFF. CDR3 nucleotides: TGCAGCGTTGAAGATTTGGCAGGGAAGTACAATGAGCAGTTCTTC.

V and J are TRBV5-6 and TRBJ2-2; 9 nucleotides match TRBD1. The germline gives CDR1 SGHDT, CDR2 YYEEEE. CDR3 length: 19 amino acids. Trimming removed 1 base from V and 0 bases from J; junction bases left unmatched: 10. Here the CDR3 DNA reads TGTGCCAGCAGCTTGTTGTGGGACAGGGTTTTTACGAACACCGGGGAGCTGTTTTTT. Protein product: CASSLLWDRVFTNTGELFF. The full variable domain, with the rest looked up from reference TRBV5-6 and TRBJ2-2, is DAGVTQSPTHLIKTRGQQVTLRCSPKSGHDTVSWYQQALGQGPQFIFQYYEEEERQRGNFPDRFSGHQFPNYSSELNVNALLLGDSALYLCASSLLWDRVFTNTGELFFGEGSRLTVL.

J is TRBJ2-7 and V is TRBV29-1; D unclear. The CDR3 covers 11 residues. Looked up from germline, CDR1 is SQVTM and CDR2 is ANQGSEA. Deletions cut 7 bases from V and 3 bases from J, with 10 bases between. The CDR3, as DNA: TGCAGCGGAGGAGACCTCTACGAGCAGTACTTC. As protein: CSGGDLYEQYF.

This chain joins TRBV5-1 and TRBJ1-3, with D maybe TRBD1 (5 bases). Trimming removed 5 bases from V and 1 base from J, with 13 bases in between. The CDR3 contains 15 residues. From germline, CDR1 is SGHRS and CDR2 YFSETQ. CDR3 sequence (DNA): TGCGCCAGCAGTGGATCTGGGACTTCTGGAAACACCATATATTTT. Its protein is CASSGSGTSGNTIYF.

The chain employs TRBV2 and TRBJ1-5; 8 nucleotides line up with TRBD1. The V segment lost 7 bases and the J segment 5 bases; nucleotides outside the gene matches: 7. CDR3 length equals 14 residues. CDR1 is SNHLY and CDR2 is FYNNEI in the germline V gene. CDR3 sequence: CASNFDRGDQPQHF. The CDR3 nucleotides are TGTGCCAGCAACTTCGACAGGGGAGATCAGCCCCAGCATTTT.

The chain carries TRBV11-2 and TRBJ2-7, with no clear D. Trimming stripped 4 bases from V and 0 bases from J, with 7 bases between. Per the germline V gene, CDR1 is SGHAT and CDR2 is FQNNGV. CDR3 length: 13 amino acids. The CDR3 reads CASSSLSSYEQYV. In nucleotides, the CDR3 is TGTGCCAGCAGCTCCCTAAGCTCCTACGAGCAGTACGTC.

The chain links TRBV27 to TRBJ2-7; 7 bases agree with TRBD2. The trim removed 2 bases at V and 2 bases at J, leaving 6 bases unmatched. Per germline, CDR1 MNHEY and CDR2 SMNVEV (reference sequence). There are 15 residues in the CDR3. The CDR3 nucleotides are TGTGCCAGCAGTTTAGCGGGGGAGGGAACCTACGAGCAGTACTTC. This sequence encodes CASSLAGEGTYEQYF.

The chain recombines TRBV28 with TRBJ1-4, with D unresolved. Trimming pared 8 bases from V and 7 bases from J, leaving 17 bases between. This CDR3 contains 14 residues. CDR1 is MDHEN, CDR2 SYDVKM, per germline. Here the CDR3 reads CASCTGGLSEKLFF. Written as DNA, the CDR3 is TGTGCCAGCTGTACGGGAGGGTTGAGTGAAAAACTGTTTTTT.

The chain uses TRBV10-3 and TRBJ2-1, with 9 bases that match TRBD2. The CDR3 extends over 16 amino acids. J lost 2 bases, V lost 0 bases, and 2 bases had no gene match. Germline CDR1 reads ENHRY; CDR2 reads SYGVKD. Here the CDR3 DNA reads TGTGCCATCAGTGAGTCGACTAGCGGAGCCTACAATGAGCAGTTCTTC. Translated, it gives CAISESTSGAYNEQFF.

This clone appeared a single time. The J gene is TRBJ2-1, the V gene TRBV2; D is perhaps TRBD1 (6 bases). Germline values: CDR1 SNHLY, CDR2 FYNNEI. The CDR3 runs to 14 residues. Trimming pared 7 bases from V and 5 bases from J, leaving 15 bases between. The CDR3 region has the DNA TGTGCCAGCACCGGATTGTACAGGGACAATGAGCAGTTCTTC. This encodes CASTGLYRDNEQFF.

The chain combines TRBV28 with TRBJ1-4; the D gene is possibly TRBD1 (5 bases). The germline CDR1 and CDR2 sequences are MDHEN and SYDVKM. With 6 bases removed from V and 2 bases from J, the gap between germline ends came to 13 bases. The CDR3 loop spans 15 amino acids. The CDR3 sequence is CASRLGVSTNEKLFF. The CDR3 DNA follows: TGTGCCAGCAGGTTGGGGGTTTCGACTAATGAAAAACTGTTTTTT.

The V and J genes are TRBV28 and TRBJ1-5, with a tentative D call TRBD1 (5 bases). The V gene's germline CDR1 is MDHEN and CDR2 SYDVKM. The CDR3 extends over 14 amino acids. The V end was cut by 3 bases, the J end by 7 bases, with 13 bases between. This CDR3 is CASSFGQGKQPQHF. In DNA form, the CDR3 reads TGTGCCAGCAGTTTCGGCCAGGGTAAGCAGCCCCAGCATTTT.

V is TRBV5-1 and J is TRBJ2-3, with TRBD2 matching over 10 bases. The junction had 4 bases not matched to a gene; V was cut back by 2 bases and J by 7 bases. This CDR3 is 14 amino acids long. CDR1 SGHRS and CDR2 YFSETQ come from the germline V gene. The CDR3 here is CASSFLAGDNTQYF. CDR3 in DNA: TGCGCCAGCAGCTTCCTAGCGGGGGATAATACGCAGTATTTT.

This chain joins TRBV6-5 and TRBJ1-2, with 8 nucleotides matching TRBD1. The germline V gene encodes CDR1 MNHEY and CDR2 SVGAGI. Germline trimming cut 0 bases from V and 8 bases from J; bases unmatched to any gene: 8. There are 15 residues in the CDR3. The CDR3, as DNA: TGTGCCAGCAGTTACTCCCGTCAGGGGGCGGGAGGCTACACCTTC. The encoded protein is CASSYSRQGAGGYTF.

J is TRBJ2-3 and V is TRBV11-3; D might be TRBD2 (5 bases). Trimming shortened V by 1 base and J by 5 bases, and 10 bases separated the two germline ends. CDR1 SGHNT and CDR2 YENEEA come from the germline V gene. The CDR3 length is 14 residues. The CDR3 is CASSLGESVDTQYF. The CDR3 nucleotides are TGTGCCAGCAGCTTAGGGGAGAGTGTAGATACGCAGTATTTT.

This clone appeared a few times. The chain joins TRBV30 to TRBJ2-7, with TRBD2 identical over 7 bases. CDR3 size: 15 residues. Germline V gene lookup returns CDR1 GTSNPN and CDR2 SVGIG (reference sequence). Germline trimming cut 3 bases from V and 0 bases from J; bases unmatched to any gene: 8. CDR3 loop: CAWSMSGTSSYEQYF. In nucleotides, the CDR3 is TGTGCCTGGAGCATGAGCGGGACTTCCTCCTACGAGCAGTACTTC.

This chain links TRBV14 with TRBJ1-2; TRBD1 matches 9 bases. Germline V gives CDR1 SGHDN, CDR2 FVKESK. The CDR3 consists of 18 residues. Trimming at V came to 1 base and at J to 9 bases, leaving 18 bases not matched to a gene. CDR3 coding DNA: TGTGCCAGCAGCCAAGGAAGGCTTCCTGGGACAGGGCCCCTTCGCTACACCTTC. This translates into CASSQGRLPGTGPLRYTF.

The V call is TRBV7-2, the J call TRBJ2-5; no definite D call. There are 13 residues in the CDR3. The germline V gene encodes CDR1 SGHTA and CDR2 FQGNSA. Trimming pared 5 bases from V and 0 bases from J, leaving 7 bases between. The CDR3: CASSPSYQETQYF. The DNA for the CDR3 is TGTGCCAGCAGCCCCTCCTACCAAGAGACCCAGTACTTC. Combining the CDR3 with reference TRBV7-2 and TRBJ2-5 gives the whole variable domain GAGVSQSPSNKVTEKGKDVELRCDPISGHTALYWYRQSLGQGLEFLIYFQGNSAPDKSGLPSDRFSAERTGGSVSTLTIQRTQQEDSAVYLCASSPSYQETQYFGPGTRLLVL.

DNA for the CDR3: TGTGCCAGCAGCCGGGAAGTCGGGGGGCTTGGAGAAAAACTGTTTTTT. It is translated as CASSREVGGLGEKLFF. V gene TRBV7-2 combines with J gene TRBJ1-4, with D maybe TRBD1 (6 bases). The CDR3 consists of 16 residues. Trimming stripped 5 bases from V and 8 bases from J, with 21 bases between. CDR1 SGHTA and CDR2 FQGNSA come from the germline V gene.

This clone was observed a single time. The genes are TRBV19 and TRBJ2-1, with TRBD2 matching 14 bases. Trimming removed 1 base from V and 11 bases from J; junction bases left unmatched: 4. CDR1 is LNHDA and CDR2 is SQIVND in the germline V gene (reference sequence). The CDR3 length is 15 residues. The chain's CDR3 is CASSIGLAGGPKQFF. The CDR3 nucleotides read TGTGCCAGTAGTATAGGACTAGCGGGAGGGCCCAAGCAGTTCTTC.

V is TRBV7-9 and J is TRBJ2-2; TRBD2 matches at 8 bases. J lost 6 bases, V lost 1 base, and 4 bases had no gene match. The length of the CDR3 is 15 residues. Germline V gene sequence: CDR1 SEHNR, CDR2 FQNEAQ (reference sequence). CDR3 residues: CASSLGTSISGELFF. Written as DNA, the CDR3 is TGTGCCAGCAGCTTAGGGACTAGCATTTCCGGGGAGCTGTTTTTT. The entire variable domain, with the rest obtained from reference TRBV7-9 and TRBJ2-2, is as follows: DTGVSQNPRHKITKRGQNVTFRCDPISEHNRLYWYRQTLGQGPEFLTYFQNEAQLEKSRLLSDRFSAERPKGSFSTLEIQRTEQGDSAMYLCASSLGTSISGELFFGEGSRLTVL.

The chain links TRBV6-1 to TRBJ2-7; no definite D call. The length of the CDR3 is 12 residues. V was cut by 5 bases and J by 3 bases, with 8 bases left in between. CDR1 is MNHNS, CDR2 SASEGT, per germline. This CDR3 reads CASSPRVYEQYF. CDR3 sequence (DNA): TGTGCCAGCAGTCCCCGTGTCTACGAGCAGTACTTC.

The chain employs TRBV4-1 and TRBJ2-1; tentative D call: TRBD1 (6 bases). CDR3 length: 15 residues. The germline V gene encodes CDR1 MGHRA and CDR2 YSYEKL. V was trimmed by 4 bases and J by 0 bases, leaving 10 bases between them. CDR3 loop: CASSRQESSYNEQFF. The CDR3 bases are TGCGCCAGCAGCCGACAGGAGAGCTCCTACAATGAGCAGTTCTTC.

J is TRBJ2-3 and V is TRBV27; 8 bases are shared with TRBD1. Germline V gene sequence: CDR1 MNHEY, CDR2 SMNVEV (reference sequence). There are 14 residues in the CDR3. V shed 3 bases, J shed 1 base, and the junction held 0 bases outside the gene matches. CDR3 sequence: CASSLTGGTDTQYF. DNA for the CDR3: TGTGCCAGCAGTTTGACAGGGGGCACAGATACGCAGTATTTT.